This TCR beta chain was captured by sequencing in a study of vaccination and CD4 T cells after COVID-19. Across the study: Control wells got either CEFX epitopes, HIV-1 Nef peptides, or no peptide at all.

The Oncomine TCR Beta short-read assay sequenced DNA from cultured CD4+ T cells. MiXCR, applied by TCRdb to the PCR reads, yields one record per CDR3 protein. The table records more than 6,500 distinct CDR3 sequences, over 40% of them present only once. There are a few counts of this clonotype. What it binds is not known. The CDR3 spans 17 residues. Looked up from germline, CDR1 is DFQATT and CDR2 is SNEGSKA (reference sequence). Trimming removed 6 bases from V and 3 bases from J; junction bases left unmatched: 15. The treatment: roughly 10-day PBMC culture with coronavirus spike peptide pools or control peptides (ViraFEST assay). From the unexposed donor, CD4+ T cells were collected ahead of the COVID-19 pandemic (2011-2018). From unexposed donors, CD4+ T cells were probed, cells permitting, with SARS-CoV-2 S/N and four cold-coronavirus spikes.

The chain employs TRBV20-1 and TRBJ2-3, with TRBD2 identical over 10 bases. The receptor was derived from a human donor in good health. The specimen sequenced was CD4+ T cells from blood, cultured in vitro. CDR3 amino acids: CSARPPLAGVWTDTQYF. The CDR3 DNA is TGCAGTGCGCGGCCCCCCCTAGCGGGAGTTTGGACAGATACGCAGTATTTT.